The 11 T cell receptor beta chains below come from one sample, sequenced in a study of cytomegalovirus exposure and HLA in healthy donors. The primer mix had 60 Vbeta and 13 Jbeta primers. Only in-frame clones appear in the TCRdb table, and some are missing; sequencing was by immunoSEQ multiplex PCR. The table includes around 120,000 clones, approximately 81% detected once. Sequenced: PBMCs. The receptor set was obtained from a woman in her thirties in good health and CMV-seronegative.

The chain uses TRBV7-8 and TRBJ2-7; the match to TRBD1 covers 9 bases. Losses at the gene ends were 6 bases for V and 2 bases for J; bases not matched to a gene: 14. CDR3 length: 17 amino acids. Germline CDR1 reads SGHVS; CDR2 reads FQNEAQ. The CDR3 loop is CASSPDRGRRTTYEQYF. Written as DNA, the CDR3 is TGTGCCAGCAGTCCTGACAGGGGGAGAAGGACTACCTACGAGCAGTACTTC.

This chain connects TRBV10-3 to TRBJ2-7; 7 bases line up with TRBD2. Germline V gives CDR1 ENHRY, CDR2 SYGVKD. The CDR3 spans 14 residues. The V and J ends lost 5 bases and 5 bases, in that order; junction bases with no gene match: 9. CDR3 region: CAISRLAGEDEQYF. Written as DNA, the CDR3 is TGTGCCATCAGTAGGTTGGCGGGAGAGGACGAGCAGTACTTC.

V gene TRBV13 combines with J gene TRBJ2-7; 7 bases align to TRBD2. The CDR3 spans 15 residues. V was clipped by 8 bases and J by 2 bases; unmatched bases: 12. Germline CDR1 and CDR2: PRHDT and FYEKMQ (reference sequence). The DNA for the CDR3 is TGTGCCAGCCCCCGGGGGGACGTCTTGGCCTACGAGCAGTACTTC. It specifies CASPRGDVLAYEQYF.

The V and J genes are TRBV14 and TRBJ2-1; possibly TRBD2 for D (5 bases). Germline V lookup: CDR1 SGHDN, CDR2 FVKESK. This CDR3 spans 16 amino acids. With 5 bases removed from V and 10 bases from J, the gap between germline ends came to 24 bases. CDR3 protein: CASSRGREKSNDEQFF. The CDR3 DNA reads TGTGCCAGCAGCAGAGGGAGAGAAAAGTCCAATGACGAGCAGTTCTTC.

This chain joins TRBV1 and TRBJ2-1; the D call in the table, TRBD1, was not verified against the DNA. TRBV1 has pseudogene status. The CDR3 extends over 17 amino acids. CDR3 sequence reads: CTSSQADRGRGANEQFF. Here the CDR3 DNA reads TGCACCAGCAGCCAAGCCGACAGGGGGCGAGGGGCCAATGAGCAGTTCTTC.

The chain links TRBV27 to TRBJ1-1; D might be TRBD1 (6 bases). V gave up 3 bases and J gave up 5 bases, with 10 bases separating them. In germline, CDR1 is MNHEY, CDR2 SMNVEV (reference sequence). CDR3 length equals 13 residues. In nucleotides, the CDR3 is TGTGCCAGCAGTTTCTCAGGGGCAACTGAAGCTTTCTTT. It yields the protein CASSFSGATEAFF.

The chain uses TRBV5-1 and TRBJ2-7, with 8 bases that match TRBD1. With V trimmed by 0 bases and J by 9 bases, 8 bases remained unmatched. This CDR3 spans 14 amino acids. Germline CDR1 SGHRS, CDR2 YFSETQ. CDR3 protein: CASSLGDRIKVQYF. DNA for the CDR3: TGCGCCAGCAGCTTGGGGGACAGGATTAAGGTGCAGTACTTC.

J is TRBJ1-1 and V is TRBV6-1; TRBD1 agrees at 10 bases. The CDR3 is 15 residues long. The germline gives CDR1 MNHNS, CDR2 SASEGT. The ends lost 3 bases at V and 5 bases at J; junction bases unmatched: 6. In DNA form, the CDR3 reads TGTGCCAGCAGTGACTCGACAGGGGGCAGTACTGAAGCTTTCTTT. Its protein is CASSDSTGGSTEAFF.

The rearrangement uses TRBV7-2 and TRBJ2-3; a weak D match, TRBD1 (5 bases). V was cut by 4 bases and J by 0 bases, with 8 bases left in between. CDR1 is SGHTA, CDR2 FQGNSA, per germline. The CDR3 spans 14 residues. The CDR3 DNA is TGTGCCAGCAGCTGGGGCGGTAGCACAGATACGCAGTATTTT. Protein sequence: CASSWGGSTDTQYF.

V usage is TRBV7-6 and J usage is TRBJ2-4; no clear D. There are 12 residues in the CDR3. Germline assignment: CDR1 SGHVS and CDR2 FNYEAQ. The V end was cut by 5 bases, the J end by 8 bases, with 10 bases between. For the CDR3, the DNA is TGTGCCAGCAGCCCGTCGGGTGACATTCAGTACTTC. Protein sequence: CASSPSGDIQYF.

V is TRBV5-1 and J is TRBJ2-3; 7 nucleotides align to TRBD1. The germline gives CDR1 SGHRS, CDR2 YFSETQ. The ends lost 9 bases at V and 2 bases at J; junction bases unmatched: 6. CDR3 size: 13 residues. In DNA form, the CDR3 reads TGCGCCACCGGGACAGACCTCACAGATACGCAGTATTTT. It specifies CATGTDLTDTQYF.